Each of the 23 T cell receptor beta chains below was sequenced from the same sample in a study of shared clonotypes between healthy human individuals. Sequenced by immunoSEQ multiplex PCR; TCRdb stores in-frame clones only, minus some. This sample has more than 2 million clones, with 95% found just once. The sequencing input was naive CD4+ T cells sorted from blood. Described subset: CD45RA+ positively selected. The receptors were gathered from a man aged 18-30 years in good health.

This chain uses TRBV5-6 with TRBJ2-4; D is uncertain. V lost 2 bases and J lost 0, with 12 bases in between. This CDR3 is built from 16 residues. Germline CDR1 is SGHDT and CDR2 is YYEEEE. The CDR3 nucleotides read TGTGCCAGCAGCTTCTCTTTTTCGGTAGCCAAAAACATTCAGTACTTC. Its translation: CASSFSFSVAKNIQYF.

For the CDR3, the DNA is TGCGCCAGCAGCCAGACAGGGTTGAGTGAAAAACTGTTTTTT. Protein product: CASSQTGLSEKLFF. This rearrangement joins TRBV5-1 to TRBJ1-4, with 7 bases matching TRBD1. V shed 4 bases and J 7 bases; nucleotides not matched to a gene: 7. The CDR3 spans 14 residues. Germline lookup yields CDR1 SGHRS and CDR2 YFSETQ.

V gene TRBV6-5 combines with J gene TRBJ1-2, with 9 bases matching TRBD1. The CDR3 covers 14 residues. CDR1 MNHEY and CDR2 SVGAGI come from the germline V gene. The junction had 6 bases not matched to a gene; V was cut back by 5 bases and J by 5 bases. This CDR3 reads CASSRDRERYGYTF. The CDR3 bases are TGTGCCAGCAGTAGGGACAGGGAAAGATATGGCTACACCTTC.

The chain joins TRBV10-3 to TRBJ2-1; D not resolved. The CDR3 loop spans 16 amino acids. Trimming removed 3 bases at V and 0 bases at J, with 12 bases between. The V gene's germline CDR1 is ENHRY and CDR2 SYGVKD. The CDR3 region has the DNA TGTGCCATCAGTGACTGGGGTCTCAACTCCTACAATGAGCAGTTCTTC. This sequence encodes CAISDWGLNSYNEQFF.

The J gene is TRBJ2-3, the V gene TRBV6-5, with 7 bases fitting TRBD2. V was clipped by 0 bases and J by 1 base; unmatched bases: 4. The germline CDR1 and CDR2 sequences are MNHEY and SVGAGI. The CDR3 consists of 16 residues. CDR3 protein: CASSYSIAGGTDTQYF. The CDR3 nucleotides are TGTGCCAGCAGTTACTCGATTGCGGGGGGCACAGATACGCAGTATTTT.

V gene TRBV6-5 combines with J gene TRBJ1-1, with D uncertain. CDR3 length equals 13 residues. V lost 8 bases and J lost 11, with 21 bases in between. Germline V gene sequence: CDR1 MNHEY, CDR2 SVGAGI. CDR3 protein: CASAVGPSGEAFF. The DNA of the CDR3 is TGTGCCAGCGCAGTTGGGCCAAGCGGTGAGGCTTTCTTT.

The V gene is TRBV28, the J gene TRBJ2-7; tentative D call: TRBD2 (6 bases). The CDR3 extends over 12 amino acids. CDR1 is MDHEN, CDR2 SYDVKM, per germline. V was pared by 4 bases and J by 7 bases, with 11 bases between. The CDR3 loop is CASSSGTREQYF. CDR3 DNA: TGTGCCAGCAGTTCCGGGACTCGGGAGCAGTACTTC.

The table lists this clone with a count of one. V is TRBV2 and J is TRBJ2-7, with D possibly matching TRBD2 (7 bases). This CDR3 region has 16 residues. V dropped 7 bases and J dropped 3 bases, with 22 bases sitting between them. Germline CDR1 is SNHLY and CDR2 is FYNNEI. CDR3 coding DNA: TGTGCCAGCAAGGGGGGGCAACGAGGGCTTAACTACGAGCAGTACTTC. This translates into CASKGGQRGLNYEQYF.

About this clone itself: An end of the junction differs from the germline gene, which may be a read error. The genes are TRBV7-9 and TRBJ2-3, with TRBD2 identical over 10 bases. There are 15 residues in the CDR3. The germline CDR1 and CDR2 sequences are SEHNR and FQNEAQ (reference sequence). In DNA form, the CDR3 reads TGTGCCAGCAGCGTAGCGGGGGGCAACACAGATACGCAGTATTTT. Protein: CASSVAGGNTDTQYF.

Worth noting for this clone: The same CDR3 also results from other DNA sequences found in this sample. The chain uses TRBV6-5 and TRBJ2-2, with D hard to call. CDR3 length: 14 residues. Trimming left V 4 bases short and J 1 base short, with 7 bases between. The germline CDR1 and CDR2 sequences are MNHEY and SVGAGI. CDR3 bases: TGTGCCAGCAGTTTTAGAGAGAACACCGGGGAGCTGTTTTTT. It encodes CASSFRENTGELFF.

This chain joins TRBV5-1 and TRBJ2-5, with 9 bases identical to TRBD1. Per germline, CDR1 SGHRS and CDR2 YFSETQ. With V trimmed by 4 bases and J by 6 bases, 4 bases remained unmatched. This CDR3 region has 13 residues. The CDR3 DNA reads TGCGCCAGCAGCACAGGGGGCGGGAAGACCCAGTACTTC. This gives the protein CASSTGGGKTQYF.

The V and J genes are TRBV10-3 and TRBJ1-1; weak D call: TRBD1 (5 bases). This CDR3 is built from 13 residues. Germline values: CDR1 ENHRY, CDR2 SYGVKD. Trimming took 0 bases from V and 14 from J, leaving 16 bases between them. The CDR3 DNA reads TGTGCCATCAGTGAGTCGGGTGGCAGGGAAAGCTTCTTT. Its translation is CAISESGGRESFF.

V is TRBV7-2 and J is TRBJ1-2, with D tentatively TRBD1 (5 bases). The CDR3 consists of 14 residues. The germline V gene has CDR1 SGHTA and CDR2 FQGNSA. Trimming left V 2 bases short and J 2 bases short, with 9 bases between. CDR3 region: CASSLYDRNYGYTF. CDR3 DNA sequence: TGTGCCAGCAGCTTATACGACAGAAACTATGGCTACACCTTC. Combining the CDR3 with reference TRBV7-2 and TRBJ1-2 gives the whole variable domain GAGVSQSPSNKVTEKGKDVELRCDPISGHTALYWYRQSLGQGLEFLIYFQGNSAPDKSGLPSDRFSAERTGGSVSTLTIQRTQQEDSAVYLCASSLYDRNYGYTFGSGTRLTVV.

About this clone itself: Other DNA sequences within the sample encode an identical CDR3. V gene TRBV10-3 combines with J gene TRBJ1-2; D remains unclear. The CDR3 is made up of 14 amino acids. Trimming cost V 0 bases and J 5 bases, with 10 bases left between them. Looked up from germline, CDR1 is ENHRY and CDR2 is SYGVKD. CDR3 in amino acids: CAISESGSGYGYTF. CDR3 bases: TGTGCCATCAGTGAGTCGGGAAGTGGGTATGGCTACACCTTC.

A note on this clone: Other DNA sequences in the sample encode the same CDR3. The chain employs TRBV30 and TRBJ1-3, with unresolved D. The germline V and J ends were trimmed by 2 bases and 0 bases, with 5 bases remaining between them. The CDR3 length is 13 residues. CDR1 is GTSNPN, CDR2 SVGIG, per germline (reference sequence). CDR3 nucleotide sequence: TGTGCCTGGAGTTTAGACTCTGGAAACACCATATATTTT. Translation gives CAWSLDSGNTIYF.

This rearrangement joins TRBV7-2 to TRBJ2-1, with no clear D. With 8 bases removed from V and 6 bases from J, the gap between germline ends came to 14 bases. Germline V gene lookup returns CDR1 SGHTA and CDR2 FQGNSA. This CDR3 is built from 13 residues. CDR3 region: CASSARKRNEQFF. The CDR3 DNA follows: TGTGCCAGCTCTGCCCGGAAACGCAATGAGCAGTTCTTC.

CDR3 loop: CASSIDGDRSTYEQYF. The CDR3 nucleotides are TGTGCCAGTAGTATAGACGGCGACAGATCTACCTACGAGCAGTACTTC. The chain has TRBV19 and TRBJ2-7, with a tentative D call TRBD1 (5 bases). The CDR3 sequence is 16 residues long. Germline assignment: CDR1 LNHDA and CDR2 SQIVND (reference sequence). The germline V and J ends were trimmed by 0 bases and 2 bases, with 14 bases remaining between them.

As regards this clone: Other nucleotide sequences in the sample specify the same CDR3. The V gene is TRBV20-1, the J gene TRBJ2-7; D gene ambiguous. V was shortened by 4 bases and J by 4 bases, with 8 bases between the two germline ends. CDR3 length equals 11 residues. Germline-derived CDR1 and CDR2 are DFQATT and SNEGSKA (reference sequence). The CDR3 reads CSATPDYEQYF. CDR3 sequence (DNA): TGCAGTGCTACCCCCGATTACGAGCAGTACTTC.

The genes are TRBV5-6 and TRBJ2-3; the D gene is possibly TRBD2 (7 bases). CDR1 and CDR2 from the germline V gene are SGHDT and YYEEEE. This CDR3 spans 17 amino acids. V lost 1 base and J lost 1, with 16 bases in between. The CDR3 is CASSLSRGASGTDTQYF. The CDR3 nucleotides read TGTGCCAGCAGCTTGTCACGGGGGGCGTCGGGCACAGATACGCAGTATTTT.

This clone appeared once. The V gene is TRBV4-1, the J gene TRBJ2-5, with 7 positions matching TRBD1. Germline assignment: CDR1 MGHRA and CDR2 YSYEKL. The CDR3 loop spans 14 amino acids. J was trimmed by 1 base and V by 3 bases; bases with no gene match: 2. Written as DNA, the CDR3 is TGCGCCAGCAGCCAGGACAGGCCCCAAGAGACCCAGTACTTC. Its translation: CASSQDRPQETQYF.

The gene calls are TRBV18 and TRBJ2-7; D is unclear. This CDR3 has 12 amino acids. Germline CDR1 and CDR2: KGHSH and LQKENI. V lost 5 bases, J lost 4 bases, and 9 bases lay in between. Written as DNA, the CDR3 is TGTGCCAGCTCAGCGACCCAATACGAGCAGTACTTC. This translates into CASSATQYEQYF.

This chain links TRBV4-1 with TRBJ2-4; 9 bases are shared with TRBD1. The V gene's germline CDR1 is MGHRA and CDR2 YSYEKL. V lost 0 bases and J lost 0; bases outside the gene matches: 15. There are 21 residues in the CDR3. The CDR3 region is CASSQDGGQGGGQLAKNIQYF. CDR3 nucleotide sequence: TGCGCCAGCAGCCAAGATGGGGGACAGGGTGGGGGCCAACTAGCCAAAAACATTCAGTACTTC.

The chain is built from TRBV2 and TRBJ2-7; the D gene is possibly TRBD1 (6 bases). This CDR3 is built from 15 residues. Trimming stripped 4 bases from V and 2 bases from J, with 15 bases between. Germline CDR1 is SNHLY and CDR2 is FYNNEI. The chain's CDR3 is CASSARTEPTYEQYF. CDR3 bases: TGTGCCAGCAGTGCAAGGACAGAACCTACCTACGAGCAGTACTTC.